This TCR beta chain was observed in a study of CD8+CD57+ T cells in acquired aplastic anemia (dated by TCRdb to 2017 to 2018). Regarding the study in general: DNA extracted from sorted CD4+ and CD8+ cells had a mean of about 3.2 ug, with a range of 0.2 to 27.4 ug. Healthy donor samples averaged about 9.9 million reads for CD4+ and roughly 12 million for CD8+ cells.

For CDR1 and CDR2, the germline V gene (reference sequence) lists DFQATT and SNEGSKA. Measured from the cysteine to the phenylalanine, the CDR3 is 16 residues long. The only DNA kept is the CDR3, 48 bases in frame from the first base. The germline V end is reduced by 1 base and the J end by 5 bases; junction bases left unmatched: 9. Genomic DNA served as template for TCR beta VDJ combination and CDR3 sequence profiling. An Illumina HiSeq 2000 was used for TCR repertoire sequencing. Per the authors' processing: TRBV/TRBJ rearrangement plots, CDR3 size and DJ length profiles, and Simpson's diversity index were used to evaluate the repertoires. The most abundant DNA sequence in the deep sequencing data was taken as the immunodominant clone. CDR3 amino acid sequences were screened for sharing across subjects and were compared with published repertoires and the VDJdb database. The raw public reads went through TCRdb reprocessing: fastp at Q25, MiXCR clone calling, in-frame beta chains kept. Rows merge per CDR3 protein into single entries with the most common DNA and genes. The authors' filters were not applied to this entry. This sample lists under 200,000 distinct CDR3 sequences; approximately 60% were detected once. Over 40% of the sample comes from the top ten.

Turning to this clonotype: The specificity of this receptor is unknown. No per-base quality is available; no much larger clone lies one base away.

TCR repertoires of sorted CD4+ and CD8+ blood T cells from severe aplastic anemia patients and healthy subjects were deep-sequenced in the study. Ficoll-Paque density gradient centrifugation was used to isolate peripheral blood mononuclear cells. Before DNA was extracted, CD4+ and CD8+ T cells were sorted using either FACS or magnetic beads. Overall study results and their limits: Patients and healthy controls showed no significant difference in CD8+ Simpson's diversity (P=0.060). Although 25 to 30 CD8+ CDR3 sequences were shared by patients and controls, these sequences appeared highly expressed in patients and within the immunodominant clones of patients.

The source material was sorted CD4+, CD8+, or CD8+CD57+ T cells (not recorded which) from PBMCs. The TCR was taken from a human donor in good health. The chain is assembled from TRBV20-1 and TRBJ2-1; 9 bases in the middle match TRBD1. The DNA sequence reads TGCAGTGCTAGAGGTGTGTCCGGGACAGGGAACAATGAGCAGTTCTTC. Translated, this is CSARGVSGTGNNEQFF.